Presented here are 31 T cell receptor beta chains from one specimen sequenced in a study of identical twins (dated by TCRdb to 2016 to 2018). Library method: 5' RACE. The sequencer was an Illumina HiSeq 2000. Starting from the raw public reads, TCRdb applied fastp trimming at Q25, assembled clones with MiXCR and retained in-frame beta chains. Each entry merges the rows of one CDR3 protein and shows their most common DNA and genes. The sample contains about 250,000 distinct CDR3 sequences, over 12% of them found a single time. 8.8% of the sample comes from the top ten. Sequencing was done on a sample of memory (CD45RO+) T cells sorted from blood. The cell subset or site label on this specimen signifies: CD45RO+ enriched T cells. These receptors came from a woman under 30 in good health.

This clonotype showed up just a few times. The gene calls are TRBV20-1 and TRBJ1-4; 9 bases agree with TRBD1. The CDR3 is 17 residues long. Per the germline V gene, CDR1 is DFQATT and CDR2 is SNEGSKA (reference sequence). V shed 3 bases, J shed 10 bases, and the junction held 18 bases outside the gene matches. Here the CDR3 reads CSARDPGQGVLSGKLFF. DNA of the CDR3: TGCAGTGCTAGGGATCCGGGACAGGGTGTACTTTCCGGAAAACTGTTTTTT.

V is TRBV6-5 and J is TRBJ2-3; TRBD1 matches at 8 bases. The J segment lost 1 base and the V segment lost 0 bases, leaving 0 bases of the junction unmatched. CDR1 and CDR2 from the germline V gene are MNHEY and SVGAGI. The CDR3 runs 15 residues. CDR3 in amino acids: CASSYSDRGTDTQYF. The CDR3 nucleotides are TGTGCCAGCAGTTACTCGGACAGGGGCACAGATACGCAGTATTTT.

CDR3 DNA: TGTGCCAGCAGGTCACAGGACCCCGGGGAGCTGTTTTTT. Amino acids: CASRSQDPGELFF. This sequence joins TRBV12-3 or TRBV12-4 and TRBJ2-2; maybe TRBD1 (5 bases). V lost 6 bases and J 6 bases, leaving 11 bases between the germline ends. CDR3 size: 13 residues.

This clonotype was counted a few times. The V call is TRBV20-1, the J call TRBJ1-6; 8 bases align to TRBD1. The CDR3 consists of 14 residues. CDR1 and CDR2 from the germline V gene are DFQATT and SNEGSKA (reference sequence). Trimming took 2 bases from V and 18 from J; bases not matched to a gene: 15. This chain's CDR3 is CSARKPGGVGVPHF. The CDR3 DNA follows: TGCAGTGCTAGAAAACCAGGGGGCGTCGGGGTCCCCCACTTT.

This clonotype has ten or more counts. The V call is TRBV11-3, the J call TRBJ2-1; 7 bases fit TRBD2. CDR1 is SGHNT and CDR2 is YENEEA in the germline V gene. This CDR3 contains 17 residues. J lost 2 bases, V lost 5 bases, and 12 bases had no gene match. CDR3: CASSPFRSGEAYNEQFF. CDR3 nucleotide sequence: TGTGCCAGCAGCCCATTTCGCAGCGGGGAAGCCTACAATGAGCAGTTCTTC.

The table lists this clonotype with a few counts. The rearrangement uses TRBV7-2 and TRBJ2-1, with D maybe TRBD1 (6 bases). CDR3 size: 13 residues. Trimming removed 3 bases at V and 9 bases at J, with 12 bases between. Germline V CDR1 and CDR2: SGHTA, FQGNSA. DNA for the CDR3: TGTGCCAGCAGCTTCTCAGGGGCAGGTGAGCAGTTCTTC. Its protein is CASSFSGAGEQFF. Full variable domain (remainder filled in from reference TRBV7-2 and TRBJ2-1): GAGVSQSPSNKVTEKGKDVELRCDPISGHTALYWYRQSLGQGLEFLIYFQGNSAPDKSGLPSDRFSAERTGGSVSTLTIQRTQQEDSAVYLCASSFSGAGEQFFGPGTRLTVL.

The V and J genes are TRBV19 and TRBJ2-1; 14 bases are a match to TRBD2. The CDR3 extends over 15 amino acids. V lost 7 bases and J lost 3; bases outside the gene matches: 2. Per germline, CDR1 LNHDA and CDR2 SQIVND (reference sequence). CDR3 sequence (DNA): TGTGCCAGTAAAGGACTAGCGGGGGGCTACAATGAGCAGTTCTTC. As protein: CASKGLAGGYNEQFF.

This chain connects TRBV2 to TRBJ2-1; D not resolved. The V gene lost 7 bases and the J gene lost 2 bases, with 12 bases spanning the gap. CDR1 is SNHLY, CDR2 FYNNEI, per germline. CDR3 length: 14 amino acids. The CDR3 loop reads CASNQDTAYNEQFF. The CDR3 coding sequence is TGTGCCAGCAACCAGGATACAGCCTACAATGAGCAGTTCTTC.

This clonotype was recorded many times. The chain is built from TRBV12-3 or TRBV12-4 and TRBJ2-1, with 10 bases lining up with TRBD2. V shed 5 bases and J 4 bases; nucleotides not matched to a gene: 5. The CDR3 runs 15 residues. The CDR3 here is CASSANSGGYNEQFF. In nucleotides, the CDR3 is TGTGCCAGCAGTGCTAATAGCGGGGGGTACAATGAGCAGTTCTTC.

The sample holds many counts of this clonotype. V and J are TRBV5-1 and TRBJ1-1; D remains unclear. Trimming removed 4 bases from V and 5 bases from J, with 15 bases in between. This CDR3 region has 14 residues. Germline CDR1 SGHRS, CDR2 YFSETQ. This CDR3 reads CASSPLGRQTEAFF. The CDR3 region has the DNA TGCGCCAGCAGCCCCCTCGGGCGGCAGACTGAAGCTTTCTTT. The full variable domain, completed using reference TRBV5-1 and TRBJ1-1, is KAGVTQTPRYLIKTRGQQVTLSCSPISGHRSVSWYQQTPGQGLQFLFEYFSETQRNKGNFPGRFSGRQFSNSRSEMNVSTLELGDSALYLCASSPLGRQTEAFFGQGTRLTVV.

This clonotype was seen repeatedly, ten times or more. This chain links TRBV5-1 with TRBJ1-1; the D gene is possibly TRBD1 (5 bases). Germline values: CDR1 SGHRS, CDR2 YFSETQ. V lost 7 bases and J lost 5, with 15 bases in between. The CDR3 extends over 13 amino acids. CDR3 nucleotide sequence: TGCGCCAGCTCGAGAACGGGGACGACTGAAGCTTTCTTT. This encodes CASSRTGTTEAFF.

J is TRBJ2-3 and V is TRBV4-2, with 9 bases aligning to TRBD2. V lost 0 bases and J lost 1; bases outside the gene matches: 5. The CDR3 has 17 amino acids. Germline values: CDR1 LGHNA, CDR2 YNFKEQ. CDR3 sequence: CASSQDYERGGTDTQYF. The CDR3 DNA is TGTGCCAGCAGCCAAGATTACGAGCGGGGGGGCACAGATACGCAGTATTTT.

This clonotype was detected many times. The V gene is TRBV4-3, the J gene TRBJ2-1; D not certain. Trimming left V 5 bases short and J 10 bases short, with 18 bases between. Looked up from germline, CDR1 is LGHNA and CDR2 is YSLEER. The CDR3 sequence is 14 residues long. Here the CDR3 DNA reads TGCGCCAGCAGCATCCGTACGTCGTTATACGAGCAGTTCTTC. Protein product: CASSIRTSLYEQFF.

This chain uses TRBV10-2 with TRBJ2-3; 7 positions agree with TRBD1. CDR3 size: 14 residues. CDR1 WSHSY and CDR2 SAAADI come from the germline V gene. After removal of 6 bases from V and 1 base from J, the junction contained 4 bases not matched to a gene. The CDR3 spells CASSTDRGTDTQYF. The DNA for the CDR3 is TGCGCCAGCAGCACCGACAGGGGCACAGATACGCAGTATTTT.

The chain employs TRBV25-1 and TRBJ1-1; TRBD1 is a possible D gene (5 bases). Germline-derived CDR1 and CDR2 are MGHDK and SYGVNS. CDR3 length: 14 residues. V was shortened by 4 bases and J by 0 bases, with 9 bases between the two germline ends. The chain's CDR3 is CASSAGLMNTEAFF. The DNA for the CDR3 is TGTGCCAGCAGTGCGGGACTCATGAACACTGAAGCTTTCTTT.

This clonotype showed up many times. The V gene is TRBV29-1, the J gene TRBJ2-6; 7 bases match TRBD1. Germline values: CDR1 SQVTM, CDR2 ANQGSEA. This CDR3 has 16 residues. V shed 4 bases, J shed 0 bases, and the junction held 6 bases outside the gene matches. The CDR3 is CSVGTGPTSGANVLTF. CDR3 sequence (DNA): TGCAGCGTTGGGACAGGACCAACCTCTGGGGCCAACGTCCTGACTTTC.

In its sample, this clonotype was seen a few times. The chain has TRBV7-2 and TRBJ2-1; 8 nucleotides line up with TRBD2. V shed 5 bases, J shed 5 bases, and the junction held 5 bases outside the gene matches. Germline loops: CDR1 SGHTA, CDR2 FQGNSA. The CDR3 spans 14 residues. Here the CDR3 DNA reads TGTGCCAGCAGCGAAGGACTAGCCCACAATGAGCAGTTCTTC. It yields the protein CASSEGLAHNEQFF.

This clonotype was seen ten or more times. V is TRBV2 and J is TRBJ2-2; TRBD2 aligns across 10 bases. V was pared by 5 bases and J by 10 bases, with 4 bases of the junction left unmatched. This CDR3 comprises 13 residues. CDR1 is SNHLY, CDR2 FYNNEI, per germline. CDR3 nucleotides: TGTGCCAGCAGTCCTCTAGCGGGAGAGGAGCTGTTTTTT. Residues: CASSPLAGEELFF.

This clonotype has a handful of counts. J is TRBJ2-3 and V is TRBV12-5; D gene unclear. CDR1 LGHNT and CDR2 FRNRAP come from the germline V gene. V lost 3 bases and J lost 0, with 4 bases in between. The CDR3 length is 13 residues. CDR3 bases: TGTGCTAGTGGTTTCTGGAGCACAGATACGCAGTATTTT. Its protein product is CASGFWSTDTQYF.

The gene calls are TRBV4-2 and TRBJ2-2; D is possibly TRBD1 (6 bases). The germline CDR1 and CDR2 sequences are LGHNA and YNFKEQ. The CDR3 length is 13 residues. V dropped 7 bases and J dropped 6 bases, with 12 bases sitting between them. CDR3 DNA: TGTGCCAGCAACAATCCAGGGGCCGGGGAGCTGTTTTTT. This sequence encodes CASNNPGAGELFF.

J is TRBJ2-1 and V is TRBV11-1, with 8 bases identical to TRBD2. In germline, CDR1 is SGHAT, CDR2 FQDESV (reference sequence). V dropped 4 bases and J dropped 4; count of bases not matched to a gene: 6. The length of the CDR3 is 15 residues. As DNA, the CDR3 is TGTGCCAGCAGCTCCGGGGGGGCGTATTACAATGAGCAGTTCTTC. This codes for CASSSGGAYYNEQFF.

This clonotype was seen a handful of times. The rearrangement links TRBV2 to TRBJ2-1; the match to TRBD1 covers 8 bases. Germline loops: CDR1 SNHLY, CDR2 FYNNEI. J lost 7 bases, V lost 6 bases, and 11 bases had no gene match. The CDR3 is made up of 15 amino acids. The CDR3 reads CASRDRDRPTNEQFF. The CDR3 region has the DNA TGTGCCAGCAGGGACAGGGACCGACCAACTAATGAGCAGTTCTTC.

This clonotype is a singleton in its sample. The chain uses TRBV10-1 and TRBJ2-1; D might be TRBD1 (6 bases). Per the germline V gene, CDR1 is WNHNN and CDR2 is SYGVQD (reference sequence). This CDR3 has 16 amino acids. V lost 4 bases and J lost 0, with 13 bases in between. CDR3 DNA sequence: TGCGCCAGCAGTGTACAGACAGGATTCTCCTACAATGAGCAGTTCTTC. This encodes CASSVQTGFSYNEQFF.

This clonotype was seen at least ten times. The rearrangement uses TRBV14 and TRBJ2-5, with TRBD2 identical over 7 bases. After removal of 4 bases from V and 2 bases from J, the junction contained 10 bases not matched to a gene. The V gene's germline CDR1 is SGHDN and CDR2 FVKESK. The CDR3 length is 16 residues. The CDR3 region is CASSRGRRGIQETQYF. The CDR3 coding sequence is TGTGCCAGCAGCCGGGGACGGCGGGGGATTCAAGAGACCCAGTACTTC.

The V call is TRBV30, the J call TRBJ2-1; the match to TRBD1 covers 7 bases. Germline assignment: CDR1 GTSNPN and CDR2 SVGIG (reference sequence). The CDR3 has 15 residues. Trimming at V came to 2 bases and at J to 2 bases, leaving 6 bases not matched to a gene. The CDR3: CAWSPSGTAYNEQFF. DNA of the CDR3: TGTGCCTGGAGTCCCTCCGGGACAGCCTACAATGAGCAGTTCTTC.

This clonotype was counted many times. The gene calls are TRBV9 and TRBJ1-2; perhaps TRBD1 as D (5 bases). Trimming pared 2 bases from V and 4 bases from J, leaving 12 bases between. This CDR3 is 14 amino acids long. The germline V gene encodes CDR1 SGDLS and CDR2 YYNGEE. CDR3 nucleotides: TGTGCCAGCAGCGTTCAAGCAGGGAGCTATGGCTACACCTTC. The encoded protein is CASSVQAGSYGYTF.

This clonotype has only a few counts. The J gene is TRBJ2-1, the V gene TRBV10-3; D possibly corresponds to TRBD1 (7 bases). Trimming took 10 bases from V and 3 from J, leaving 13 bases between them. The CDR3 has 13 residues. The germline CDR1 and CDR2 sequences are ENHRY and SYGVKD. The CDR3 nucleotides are TGTGCCACCAGGGGGGACGACTACAATGAGCAGTTCTTC. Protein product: CATRGDDYNEQFF.

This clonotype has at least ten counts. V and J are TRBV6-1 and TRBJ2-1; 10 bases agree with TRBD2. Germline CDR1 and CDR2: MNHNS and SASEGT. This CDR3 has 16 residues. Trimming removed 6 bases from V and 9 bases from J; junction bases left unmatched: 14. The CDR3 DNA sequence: TGTGCCAGCAGGTGGGGTCGGGCTAGCGGGAGTACTGAGCAGTTCTTC. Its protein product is CASRWGRASGSTEQFF.

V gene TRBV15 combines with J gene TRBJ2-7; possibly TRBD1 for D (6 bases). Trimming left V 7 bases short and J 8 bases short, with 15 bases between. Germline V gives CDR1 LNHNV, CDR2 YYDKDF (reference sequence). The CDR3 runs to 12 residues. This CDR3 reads CATTKTGHQQYF. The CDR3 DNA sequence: TGTGCCACCACAAAAACAGGGCACCAGCAGTACTTC.

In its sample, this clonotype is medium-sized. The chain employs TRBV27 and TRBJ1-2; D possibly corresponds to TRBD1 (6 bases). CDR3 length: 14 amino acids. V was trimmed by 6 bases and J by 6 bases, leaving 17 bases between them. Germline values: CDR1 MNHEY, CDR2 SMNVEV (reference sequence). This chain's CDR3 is CASRGAGITNGYTF. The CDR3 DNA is TGTGCCAGCAGGGGGGCTGGAATTACTAATGGCTACACCTTC.

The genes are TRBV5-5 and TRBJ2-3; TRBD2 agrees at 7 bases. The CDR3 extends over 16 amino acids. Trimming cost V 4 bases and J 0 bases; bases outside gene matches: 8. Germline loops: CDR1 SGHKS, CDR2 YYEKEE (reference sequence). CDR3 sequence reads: CASSLSSGASTDTQYF. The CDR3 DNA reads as TGTGCCAGCAGCCTTTCTAGCGGAGCTAGCACAGATACGCAGTATTTT. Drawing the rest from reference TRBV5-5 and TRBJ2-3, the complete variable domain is DAGVTQSPTHLIKTRGQQVTLRCSPISGHKSVSWYQQVLGQGPQFIFQYYEKEERGRGNFPDRFSARQFPNYSSELNVNALLLGDSALYLCASSLSSGASTDTQYFGPGTRLTVL.